This is a list of T cell receptor beta chains from one sample in a study of shared clonotypes between healthy human individuals. The repertoire was sequenced with immunoSEQ multiplex PCR; TCRdb's copy has only in-frame clones and lacks some. The sample shows millions of clones, 85% to 95% of them seen only once. What was sequenced was naive CD8+ T cells from PBMCs. The receptors were gathered from a man younger than 35 in good health. Some clones in this sample may be carry-over from other donors' samples. CDR3s leave out the opening cysteine and the closing phenylalanine or tryptophan. The D gene is left open where the match is weak.

d_call: TRBD1; v_call: TRBV14; j_call: TRBJ1-1; cdr3_aa: ASSLRQGVYTEAF
d_call: TRBD2; v_call: TRBV6-5; j_call: TRBJ2-2; cdr3_aa: ASSYSSGGEAGELF
d_call: TRBD2; v_call: TRBV28; j_call: TRBJ2-2; cdr3_aa: AIRLAGTGELF
d_call: NA; v_call: TRBV5-6; j_call: TRBJ1-1; cdr3_aa: ASSLRRKNTEAF
d_call: NA; v_call: TRBV9; j_call: TRBJ2-4; cdr3_aa: ASSVGDGAKNIQY
d_call: NA; v_call: TRBV4-3; j_call: TRBJ1-1; cdr3_aa: ASSYTAGGTEAF
d_call: TRBD2; v_call: TRBV27; j_call: TRBJ2-3; cdr3_aa: AISGRSGTDTQY
d_call: TRBD1; v_call: TRBV13; j_call: TRBJ1-2; cdr3_aa: ASSLGGQGGNYGYT
d_call: TRBD1; v_call: TRBV28; j_call: TRBJ1-5; cdr3_aa: ASSWGPGQSIGQPQH
d_call: TRBD2; v_call: TRBV7-6; j_call: TRBJ2-1; cdr3_aa: ASSFLAGDYNEQF
d_call: NA; v_call: TRBV4-1; j_call: TRBJ2-5; cdr3_aa: ASSHDSDSQETQY
d_call: NA; v_call: TRBV11-2; j_call: TRBJ2-7; cdr3_aa: ASSHHLGVGSYEQY
d_call: NA; v_call: TRBV19; j_call: TRBJ2-3; cdr3_aa: ASSTRGVWTDTQY
d_call: NA; v_call: TRBV4-1; j_call: TRBJ2-1; cdr3_aa: ASSQDATYNEQF
d_call: TRBD1; v_call: TRBV29-1; j_call: NA; cdr3_aa: SVRTGGNSYEQY
d_call: NA; v_call: TRBV28; j_call: TRBJ2-3; cdr3_aa: ASSPLGDRTDTQY
d_call: NA; v_call: TRBV7-9; j_call: TRBJ1-4; cdr3_aa: ASTAGSFPEKLF
d_call: TRBD1; v_call: TRBV28; j_call: TRBJ2-7; cdr3_aa: ASRTPADRSNLREQY
d_call: NA; v_call: TRBV6-1; j_call: TRBJ2-1; cdr3_aa: ASSEVVSSYNEQF
d_call: NA; v_call: TRBV7-6; j_call: TRBJ2-5; cdr3_aa: ASSLVGSGQETQY
d_call: NA; v_call: TRBV2; j_call: TRBJ2-2; cdr3_aa: ASSGGVGAGELF
d_call: NA; v_call: TRBV6-5; j_call: TRBJ2-7; cdr3_aa: ASSYSSSSYEQY
d_call: TRBD1; v_call: TRBV5-5; j_call: TRBJ1-2; cdr3_aa: ASSHISGGEGYGYT